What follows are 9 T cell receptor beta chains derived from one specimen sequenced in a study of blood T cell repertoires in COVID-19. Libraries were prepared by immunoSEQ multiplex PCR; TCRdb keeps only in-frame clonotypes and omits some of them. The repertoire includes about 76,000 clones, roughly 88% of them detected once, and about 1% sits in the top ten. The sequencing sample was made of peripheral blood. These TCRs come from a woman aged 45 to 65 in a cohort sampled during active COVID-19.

The CDR3 loop reads CASSTHGEGETQYF. In nucleotides, the CDR3 is TGTGCCAGCAGTACCCACGGGGAAGGAGAGACCCAGTACTTC. The chain couples TRBV2 to TRBJ2-5, with D possibly matching TRBD2 (5 bases). Per the germline V gene, CDR1 is SNHLY and CDR2 is FYNNEI. V gave up 5 bases and J gave up 4 bases, with 14 bases separating them. The CDR3 runs to 14 residues.

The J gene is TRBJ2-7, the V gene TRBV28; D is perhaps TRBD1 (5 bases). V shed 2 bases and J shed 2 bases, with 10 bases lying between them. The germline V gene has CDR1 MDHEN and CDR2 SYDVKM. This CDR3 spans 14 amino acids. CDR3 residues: CASSLTGSTYEQYF. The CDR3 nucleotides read TGTGCCAGCAGTTTAACAGGTAGCACCTACGAGCAGTACTTC.

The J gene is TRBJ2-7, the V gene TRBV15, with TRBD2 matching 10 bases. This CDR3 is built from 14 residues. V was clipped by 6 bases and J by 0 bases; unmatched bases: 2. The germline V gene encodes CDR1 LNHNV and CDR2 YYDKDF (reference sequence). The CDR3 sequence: CATRGTSDSYEQYF. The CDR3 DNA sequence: TGTGCCACCAGGGGGACTAGCGACTCCTACGAGCAGTACTTC.

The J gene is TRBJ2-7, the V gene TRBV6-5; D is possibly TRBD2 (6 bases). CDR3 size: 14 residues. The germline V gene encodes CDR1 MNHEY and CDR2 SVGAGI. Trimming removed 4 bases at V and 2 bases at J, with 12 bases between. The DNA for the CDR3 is TGTGCCAGCAGTTGGGACTGGGGACCCTACGAGCAGTACTTC. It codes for CASSWDWGPYEQYF.

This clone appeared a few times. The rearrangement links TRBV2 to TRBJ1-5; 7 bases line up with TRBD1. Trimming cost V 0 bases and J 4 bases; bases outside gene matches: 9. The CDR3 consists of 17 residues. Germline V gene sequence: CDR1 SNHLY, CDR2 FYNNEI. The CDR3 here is CASSEAWTGRDNQPQHF. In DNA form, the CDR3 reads TGTGCCAGCAGTGAAGCTTGGACAGGTCGGGATAATCAGCCCCAGCATTTT.

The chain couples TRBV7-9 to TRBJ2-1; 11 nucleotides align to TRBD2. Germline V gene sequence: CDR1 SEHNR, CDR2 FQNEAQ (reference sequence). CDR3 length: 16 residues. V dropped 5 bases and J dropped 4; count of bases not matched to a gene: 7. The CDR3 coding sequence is TGTGCCAGCAGCCCACTCGGGACTAGCGGTTACAATGAGCAGTTCTTC. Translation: CASSPLGTSGYNEQFF.

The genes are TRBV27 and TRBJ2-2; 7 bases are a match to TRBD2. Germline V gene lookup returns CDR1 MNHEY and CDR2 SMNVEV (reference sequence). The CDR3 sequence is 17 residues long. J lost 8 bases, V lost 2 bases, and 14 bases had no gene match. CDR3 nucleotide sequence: TGTGCCAGCAGTTTAAGAACTAGCGTCGTCACTGGGGGGGAGCTGTTTTTT. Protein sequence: CASSLRTSVVTGGELFF.

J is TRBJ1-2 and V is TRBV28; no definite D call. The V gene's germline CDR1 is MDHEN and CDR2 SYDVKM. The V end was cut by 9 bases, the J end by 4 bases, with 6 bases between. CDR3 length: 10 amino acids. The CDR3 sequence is CASSGYGYTF. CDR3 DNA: TGTGCCAGTTCGGGCTATGGCTACACCTTC.

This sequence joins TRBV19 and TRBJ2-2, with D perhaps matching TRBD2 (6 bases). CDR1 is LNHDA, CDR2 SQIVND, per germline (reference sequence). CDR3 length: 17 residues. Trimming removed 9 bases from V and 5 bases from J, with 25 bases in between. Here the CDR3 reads CASHPGRGMSQTGELFF. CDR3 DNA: TGTGCCAGCCATCCGGGACGGGGGATGAGTCAGACCGGGGAGCTGTTTTTT. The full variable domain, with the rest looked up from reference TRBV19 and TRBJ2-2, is DGGITQSPKYLFRKEGQNVTLSCEQNLNHDAMYWYRQDPGQGLRLIYYSQIVNDFQKGDIAEGYSVSREKKESFPLTVTSAQKNPTAFYLCASHPGRGMSQTGELFFGEGSRLTVL.